Each of the 15 T cell receptor beta chains below was sequenced from the same sample in a study of technical replicates of blood from a few donors. Sequencing used immunoSEQ multiplex PCR; TCRdb keeps in-frame clones, though not all of them. The sample has some 77,000 clones; 92% are singletons. The sequenced sample was T cells isolated from PBMCs. These receptors were obtained from a human donor in good health.

This sequence joins TRBV15 and TRBJ2-3; 7 nucleotides align to TRBD1. J was trimmed by 1 base and V by 4 bases; bases with no gene match: 5. CDR1 is LNHNV and CDR2 is YYDKDF in the germline V gene (reference sequence). This CDR3 comprises 15 residues. CDR3 region: CATSIGGLGTDTQYF. The CDR3 DNA follows: TGTGCCACCAGCATAGGGGGCTTGGGCACAGATACGCAGTATTTT.

The rearrangement uses TRBV4-3 and TRBJ1-2; TRBD1 matches 8 bases. From germline, CDR1 is LGHNA and CDR2 YSLEER. This CDR3 is 14 amino acids long. Trimming cost V 0 bases and J 3 bases; bases outside gene matches: 0. CDR3 amino acids: CASSQDRGHYGYTF. CDR3 coding DNA: TGCGCCAGCAGCCAAGACAGGGGGCACTATGGCTACACCTTC.

V is TRBV6-6 and J is TRBJ1-5, with 7 bases lining up with TRBD1. Germline values: CDR1 MNHNY, CDR2 SVGAGI (reference sequence). The junction had 4 bases not matched to a gene; V was cut back by 8 bases and J by 6 bases. The CDR3 covers 12 residues. In nucleotides, the CDR3 is TGTGCCAGCGGCCCAGGGGGTCAGCCCCAGCATTTT. This codes for CASGPGGQPQHF.

This chain links TRBV7-9 with TRBJ2-7, with D uncertain. This CDR3 is built from 13 residues. Germline V gives CDR1 SEHNR, CDR2 FQNEAQ (reference sequence). V was cut by 5 bases and J by 0 bases, with 8 bases left in between. CDR3 nucleotides: TGTGCCAGCAGCCTCGGGTACTCCTACGAGCAGTACTTC. Its protein is CASSLGYSYEQYF. Complete variable domain (other parts from reference TRBV7-9 and TRBJ2-7): DTGVSQNPRHKITKRGQNVTFRCDPISEHNRLYWYRQTLGQGPEFLTYFQNEAQLEKSRLLSDRFSAERPKGSFSTLEIQRTEQGDSAMYLCASSLGYSYEQYFGPGTRLTVT.

This clone was recorded once. The chain joins TRBV4-1 to TRBJ1-1; 9 bases line up with TRBD1. After removal of 1 base from V and 5 bases from J, the junction contained 5 bases not matched to a gene. CDR3 length equals 15 residues. CDR1 is MGHRA and CDR2 is YSYEKL in the germline V gene. The CDR3 loop reads CASSQGQGVTTEAFF. The DNA of the CDR3 is TGCGCCAGCAGCCAAGGACAGGGGGTAACAACTGAAGCTTTCTTT.

The chain joins TRBV29-1 to TRBJ2-1; 10 bases are a match to TRBD2. This CDR3 is 14 amino acids long. V was clipped by 1 base and J by 7 bases; unmatched bases: 4. Germline assignment: CDR1 SQVTM and CDR2 ANQGSEA. The CDR3 DNA is TGCAGCGTTGAAGTCCTAGCGGGAGTTAATGAGCAGTTCTTC. This codes for CSVEVLAGVNEQFF.

This clone came up once. The V gene is TRBV6-5, the J gene TRBJ2-3; 7 nucleotides align to TRBD2. CDR1 is MNHEY and CDR2 is SVGAGI in the germline V gene. This CDR3 is built from 14 residues. J gave up 8 bases and V 10 bases, and 15 bases lay outside the gene matches. CDR3 residues: CATRIRGGSGTQYF. The CDR3 DNA reads TGTGCCACCCGTATTCGGGGCGGGAGTGGTACGCAGTATTTT.

The gene calls are TRBV27 and TRBJ1-1; D is unclear. Germline V lookup: CDR1 MNHEY, CDR2 SMNVEV (reference sequence). Trimming took 2 bases from V and 10 from J, leaving 8 bases between them. This CDR3 is 11 amino acids long. CDR3: CASSLGFRAFF. The CDR3 DNA reads as TGTGCCAGCAGTTTAGGCTTTCGAGCTTTCTTT.

This chain joins TRBV14 and TRBJ1-1, with no clear D. V was cut by 1 base and J by 6 bases, with 3 bases left in between. Looked up from germline, CDR1 is SGHDN and CDR2 is FVKESK. The CDR3 consists of 11 residues. The CDR3 DNA sequence: TGTGCCAGCAGCCAAGTATCTGAAGCTTTCTTT. Residues: CASSQVSEAFF.

This chain connects TRBV28 to TRBJ2-1; TRBD1 agrees at 10 bases. The CDR3 contains 15 residues. CDR1 is MDHEN, CDR2 SYDVKM, per germline. Unmatched junction bases numbered 11, after V lost 7 bases and J lost 8 bases. The CDR3 spells CASNELGTGADEQFF. Written as DNA, the CDR3 is TGTGCCAGCAACGAACTCGGGACAGGGGCTGATGAGCAGTTCTTC.

This clone was recorded only once. The chain employs TRBV10-1 and TRBJ2-1; 9 bases agree with TRBD2. This CDR3 is 14 amino acids long. Germline CDR1 reads WNHNN; CDR2 reads SYGVQD (reference sequence). The trim removed 6 bases at V and 4 bases at J, leaving 4 bases unmatched. This CDR3 reads CASSPSGAYNEQFF. The CDR3 bases are TGCGCCAGCAGCCCTAGCGGGGCTTACAATGAGCAGTTCTTC.

Comment on this clone: Other DNA sequences from this sample encode an identical CDR3 as well. The chain couples TRBV15 to TRBJ2-1, with D tentatively TRBD1 (5 bases). The CDR3 contains 15 residues. Deletions cut 3 bases from V and 0 bases from J, with 9 bases between. CDR1 and CDR2 (germline): LNHNV, YYDKDF (reference sequence). CDR3 in DNA: TGTGCCACCAGCAGGGGGCGCGACTCCTACAATGAGCAGTTCTTC. Encoded protein: CATSRGRDSYNEQFF.

This sequence joins TRBV15 and TRBJ1-5; no clear D gene. The CDR3 runs to 15 residues. The V gene's germline CDR1 is LNHNV and CDR2 YYDKDF (reference sequence). V lost 0 bases and J lost 4, with 10 bases in between. The CDR3 nucleotides are TGTGCCACCAGCAGAGAAGGTGGAGGAAATCAGCCCCAGCATTTT. This sequence encodes CATSREGGGNQPQHF.

The chain recombines TRBV29-1 with TRBJ2-2; D ambiguous. Germline V gene lookup returns CDR1 SQVTM and CDR2 ANQGSEA. The V gene lost 4 bases and the J gene lost 2 bases, with 8 bases spanning the gap. This CDR3 spans 13 amino acids. The CDR3 loop reads CSVVSLNTGELFF. DNA for the CDR3: TGCAGCGTTGTCTCCCTTAACACCGGGGAGCTGTTTTTT.

The V gene is TRBV6-6, the J gene TRBJ2-7, with TRBD1 matching 7 bases. CDR3 length: 13 residues. The germline gives CDR1 MNHNY, CDR2 SVGAGI (reference sequence). J lost 5 bases, V lost 6 bases, and 7 bases had no gene match. The CDR3 DNA is TGTGCCAGCAGCCCACAGGGGCGGGACGAGCAGTACTTC. This codes for CASSPQGRDEQYF.